The 9 T cell receptor beta chains presented below share a single source sample, sequenced in a study of T cell clonality in common variable immunodeficiency. TCRdb's copy holds only in-frame clones and misses some; the assay was immunoSEQ multiplex PCR. This table holds 50,000 to 60,000 clones with no singletons; the top ten claim about 0.8%. Sequencing was carried out using peripheral blood mononuclear cells. The source of these receptors is a person between 18 and 75 years old in good health.

At least ten counts were recorded for this clone. CDR3 in amino acids: CSVLGGTYEQYF. Partial CDR3 DNA: TGCAGCGTTTTGGGGGGAACCTACGAG. The rearrangement uses TRBV29-1 and TRBJ2-7, with D tentatively TRBD2 (6 bases). Sequencing ends 3 residues short of the CDR3 end; the germline J gene provides the rest. Looked up from germline, CDR1 is SQVTM and CDR2 is ANQGSEA. V was trimmed by 5 bases and J by 2 bases, leaving 10 bases between them. CDR3 length equals 12 residues.

This clone was seen ten or more times. The CDR3 goes on 3 residues after the read ends, and that part is filled in from the germline J gene. The chain is built from TRBV5-1 and TRBJ1-4; 8 bases are shared with TRBD1. V trimming: 5 bases; J trimming: 1 base; junction bases outside the gene matches: 4. Germline V gives CDR1 SGHRS, CDR2 YFSETQ. The CDR3 consists of 15 residues. The part of the CDR3 DNA that was read is TGCGCCAGCAGTGCCGGACAGGGAACTAATGAAAAA. Protein product: CASSAGQGTNEK. The full CDR3 reads CASSAGQGTNEKLFF.

In its sample, this clone was seen many times. The read halts 3 residues ahead of the CDR3 end, with the missing end drawn from the germline J gene. This chain uses TRBV6-1 with TRBJ2-3; 9 nucleotides agree with TRBD1. Germline V gives CDR1 MNHNS, CDR2 SASEGT. The CDR3 contains 14 residues. This CDR3 is CASSDTGGGQPQYF. The covered CDR3 bases are TGTGCCAGCAGTGACACAGGGGGCGGTCAGCCG.

This clone was observed a few times. The CDR3 bases that were read are TGTGCCAGTAAGCCCTCGATCCGGGACAGGGTTAATCCC. Protein sequence: CASKPSIRDRVNP. The complete CDR3 protein is CASKPSIRDRVNPQHF. The V call is TRBV19, the J call TRBJ1-5, with 9 bases aligning to TRBD1. The read is 3 residues too short to cover the CDR3 end, so that end is filled in from the germline J gene. The CDR3 sequence is 16 residues long. Germline CDR1 LNHDA, CDR2 SQIVND (reference sequence).

CDR3 sequence reads: CASRRTNSYDYTF. Partial CDR3 DNA: TGTGCCAGTAGGCGTACAAATAGCTACGAC. The genes are TRBV19 and TRBJ1-2; D call uncertain. The CDR3 end lies 3 residues beyond the end of the read and is filled in from the germline J gene. The CDR3 loop spans 13 amino acids. CDR1 is LNHDA and CDR2 is SQIVND in the germline V gene (reference sequence).

This clone was seen ten or more times. With the read ending 3 residues before the CDR3 end, the germline J gene is used to fill in that end. V is TRBV30 and J is TRBJ2-7; tentative D call: TRBD1 (6 bases). The length of the CDR3 is 14 residues. V dropped 1 base and J dropped 3 bases, with 13 bases sitting between them. The germline CDR1 and CDR2 sequences are GTSNPN and SVGIG (reference sequence). CDR3 sequence: CAWSELTGRYEQYF. The covered CDR3 bases are TGTGCCTGGAGTGAGTTGACAGGACGCTACGAG.

For this clone: The sequenced fragment ends 3 residues before the CDR3 boundary, so the rest is inferred from the germline J gene. J is TRBJ2-5 and V is TRBV20-1; 8 bases match TRBD2. Germline lookup yields CDR1 DFQATT and CDR2 SNEGSKA (reference sequence). This CDR3 region has 16 residues. J lost 5 bases, V lost 3 bases, and 14 bases had no gene match. The CDR3 DNA, read in part, is TGCAGTGCTAGTAGTAGCGGGACCTTCCCGGTGGAGACC. It specifies CSASSSGTFPVET. The CDR3 as a whole reads CSASSSGTFPVETQYF.

This clone was recorded many times. With the read ending 3 residues before the CDR3 end, the germline J gene is used to fill in that end. The chain employs TRBV19 and TRBJ2-1; 10 positions match TRBD2. Germline V CDR1 and CDR2: LNHDA, SQIVND (reference sequence). V gave up 5 bases and J gave up 4 bases; unmatched junction bases: 5. CDR3 size: 15 residues. The CDR3 protein is CASSQSGGVYNEQFF. Partial CDR3 DNA: TGTGCCAGTAGTCAAAGCGGGGGGGTATACAATGAG.

This clone has ten or more counts. The DNA ends 3 residues before the CDR3 does, and the rest of the CDR3 is filled in from the germline J gene. This chain joins TRBV19 and TRBJ2-2; no reliable D call. The germline gives CDR1 LNHDA, CDR2 SQIVND (reference sequence). CDR3 length: 13 amino acids. Trimming pared 1 base from V and 8 bases from J, leaving 8 bases between. The part of the CDR3 DNA that was read is TGTGCCAGTAGTATAGGTATAAGGGGGGAG. The encoded protein is CASSIGIRGE. The full CDR3 protein reads CASSIGIRGELFF.